These 24 T cell receptor beta chains share one sample of origin, sequenced in a study of T cells in Graves' hyperthyroidism and ophthalmopathy. The CDR3 regions of TCR beta were amplified from RNA transcripts. HTBI primers were the set used in a first-round RT-PCR of the TCR CDR3. TCRdb re-called the multiplex PCR reads with MiXCR, one entry per CDR3 protein. The sample shows hundreds of thousands of distinct CDR3 sequences, roughly 13% of them seen only once. The sequenced sample was blood. These receptors were taken from a woman aged 30 to 39 with Graves' hyperthyroidism that later progressed to Graves' ophthalmopathy.

The chain joins TRBV19 to TRBJ1-1; 9 bases map to TRBD1. The CDR3 has 14 amino acids. V lost 5 bases, J lost 6 bases, and 7 bases stayed unmatched. CDR1 is LNHDA and CDR2 is SQIVND in the germline V gene (reference sequence). CDR3 loop: CASSGRTGEAEAFF. In DNA, the CDR3 is TGTGCCAGTAGTGGAAGGACAGGGGAGGCTGAAGCTTTCTTT. The full variable domain, with the rest looked up from reference TRBV19 and TRBJ1-1, is DGGITQSPKYLFRKEGQNVTLSCEQNLNHDAMYWYRQDPGQGLRLIYYSQIVNDFQKGDIAEGYSVSREKKESFPLTVTSAQKNPTAFYLCASSGRTGEAEAFFGQGTRLTVV.

This clonotype was detected many times. V gene TRBV28 combines with J gene TRBJ2-5, with 7 bases aligning to TRBD1. CDR3 size: 15 residues. The ends lost 2 bases at V and 0 bases at J; junction bases unmatched: 3. Germline V CDR1 and CDR2: MDHEN, SYDVKM. The CDR3 nucleotides are TGTGCCAGCAGTTTAACCGGACAGGACCAAGAGACCCAGTACTTC. Protein: CASSLTGQDQETQYF.

This clonotype has ten or more counts. The chain carries TRBV12-3 or TRBV12-4 and TRBJ1-5; the match to TRBD1 covers 7 bases. The CDR3 is 17 amino acids. Trimming cost V 8 bases and J 0 bases; bases outside gene matches: 13. The CDR3 protein is CASGPGQSLDSNQPQHF. Written as DNA, the CDR3 is TGTGCCAGCGGGCCGGGACAGTCGTTGGATAGCAATCAGCCCCAGCATTTT.

The V call is TRBV2, the J call TRBJ2-7, with TRBD2 matching over 8 bases. The CDR3 loop spans 19 amino acids. Germline V gene data show CDR1 as SNHLY and CDR2 as FYNNEI. With V trimmed by 8 bases and J by 2 bases, 23 bases remained unmatched. CDR3 DNA sequence: TGTGCCAGCCACCCTATAAAAGGGACCGGGACTAGTGGACCCTACGAGCAGTACTTC. Translated, it gives CASHPIKGTGTSGPYEQYF.

Ten or more counts support this clonotype. The chain links TRBV6-5 to TRBJ2-3; 10 nucleotides agree with TRBD1. The CDR3 is 17 residues long. Germline trimming cut 0 bases from V and 0 bases from J; bases unmatched to any gene: 3. Germline-derived CDR1 and CDR2 are MNHEY and SVGAGI. The chain's CDR3 is CASSYSRDRGSTDTQYF. The CDR3 DNA is TGTGCCAGCAGTTACTCGCGGGACAGGGGCAGCACAGATACGCAGTATTTT.

This clonotype was recorded many times. The rearrangement uses TRBV18 and TRBJ2-7, with a possible D match to TRBD1 (6 bases). V was clipped by 3 bases and J by 3 bases, with 12 bases between them. CDR3 size: 14 residues. The germline V gene encodes CDR1 KGHSH and CDR2 LQKENI. CDR3 loop: CASSPGGAIYEQYF. The CDR3 bases are TGTGCCAGCTCACCTGGGGGCGCGATCTACGAGCAGTACTTC.

The chain joins TRBV12-3 or TRBV12-4 to TRBJ1-2; D unclear. V lost 5 bases, J lost 7 bases, and 11 bases lay in between. CDR3 size: 12 residues. The DNA of the CDR3 is TGTGCCAGCAGTCACTCTTCAGTTGGCTACACCTTC. Protein product: CASSHSSVGYTF.

The CDR3 coding sequence is TGTGCCAGCAGTGAAGTGTACAGGGAAGGTAATCAGCCCCAGCATTTT. Translating it yields CASSEVYREGNQPQHF. V gene TRBV2 combines with J gene TRBJ1-5; possible D gene TRBD1, 6 bases. Looked up from germline, CDR1 is SNHLY and CDR2 is FYNNEI. The CDR3 runs 16 residues. V lost 1 base, J lost 4 bases, and 14 bases lay in between.

This clonotype was seen only once. The rearrangement uses TRBV4-1 and TRBJ2-1; 12 bases are a match to TRBD2. The CDR3 runs 19 residues. With 0 bases clipped from V and 1 base from J, the junction kept 7 bases outside the gene matches. Per germline, CDR1 MGHRA and CDR2 YSYEKL. The CDR3 DNA is TGCGCCAGCAGCCAAGATTTCCTAGCGGGAGGGCTATCCTACAATGAGCAGTTCTTC. This gives the protein CASSQDFLAGGLSYNEQFF.

This clonotype was observed a few times. The CDR3 sequence is CAWSVDNRGQYF. Here the CDR3 DNA reads TGTGCCTGGAGTGTGGACAACCGGGGGCAGTATTTT. The chain recombines TRBV30 with TRBJ2-3; D possibly matches TRBD1 or TRBD2 (5 bases each). CDR1 GTSNPN and CDR2 SVGIG come from the germline V gene (reference sequence). With 0 bases removed from V and 11 bases from J, the gap between germline ends came to 12 bases. This CDR3 comprises 12 residues.

The chain is built from TRBV4-3 and TRBJ1-1; TRBD1 aligns across 8 bases. CDR1 is LGHNA, CDR2 YSLEER, per germline. CDR3 length: 15 residues. Trimming cost V 4 bases and J 7 bases; bases outside gene matches: 11. The DNA for the CDR3 is TGCGCCAGCAGCCGAAACGGACAGGGCAAAGGTGAAGCTTTCTTT. Its translation: CASSRNGQGKGEAFF.

This clonotype was counted ten times or more. The rearrangement joins TRBV15 to TRBJ1-1, with D possibly being TRBD1 (5 bases). CDR1 and CDR2 from the germline V gene are LNHNV and YYDKDF (reference sequence). This CDR3 contains 13 residues. V lost 5 bases, J lost 3 bases, and 10 bases lay in between. CDR3 in DNA: TGTGCCACCAGCTACCGGGACGACACTGAAGCTTTCTTT. It is translated as CATSYRDDTEAFF.

This clonotype was counted at least ten times. The chain uses TRBV29-1 and TRBJ1-5; 8 bases line up with TRBD1. Germline V CDR1 and CDR2: SQVTM, ANQGSEA. The V gene end was trimmed by 4 bases and the J gene end by 7 bases; junction bases not matched to a gene: 6. The CDR3 is made up of 13 amino acids. The CDR3 nucleotides are TGCAGCGTTGCACAGGGGGTAGGGCAGCCCCAGCATTTT. It specifies CSVAQGVGQPQHF.

This clonotype was picked up many times. The CDR3 nucleotides are TGCAGTGCTAGTGCAGAGCCACGGTTGCTTAATACGCAGTATTTT. Its translation is CSASAEPRLLNTQYF. The chain couples TRBV20-1 to TRBJ2-3; unclear D gene. V was cut by 3 bases and J by 7 bases, with 20 bases left in between. Germline V gene lookup returns CDR1 DFQATT and CDR2 SNEGSKA (reference sequence). There are 15 residues in the CDR3.

This clonotype was detected a few times. V and J are TRBV29-1 and TRBJ2-7; 8 nucleotides agree with TRBD2. This CDR3 has 12 amino acids. V lost 7 bases to trimming and J lost 5 bases; unmatched junction nucleotides: 7. Germline V gene sequence: CDR1 SQVTM, CDR2 ANQGSEA. The CDR3 region is CSAGTRVNEQYF. In DNA form, the CDR3 reads TGCAGCGCCGGGACTAGGGTTAACGAGCAGTACTTC.

In this sample, this clonotype turned up many times. DNA for the CDR3: TGTGCCAGCAGTTTTGTACAGCGGGAGGCGGACGAGCAGTTCTTC. Its translation: CASSFVQREADEQFF. This chain links TRBV27 with TRBJ2-1; 9 nucleotides line up with TRBD2. The CDR3 runs to 15 residues. Germline V gene data show CDR1 as MNHEY and CDR2 as SMNVEV (reference sequence). Trimming took 3 bases from V and 10 from J; bases not matched to a gene: 10.

This clonotype was picked up many times. The J gene is TRBJ2-5, the V gene TRBV27, with D possibly being TRBD2 (6 bases). The germline V gene has CDR1 MNHEY and CDR2 SMNVEV (reference sequence). Trimming cost V 0 bases and J 4 bases, with 15 bases left between them. The CDR3 spans 16 residues. The CDR3 nucleotides read TGTGCCAGCAGTTTATCGATGGCGGGATCGGCAGAGACCCAGTACTTC. Its translation: CASSLSMAGSAETQYF.

This clonotype was detected many times. J is TRBJ2-1 and V is TRBV20-1, with D perhaps matching TRBD1 (6 bases). The CDR3 runs 12 residues. The germline V gene encodes CDR1 DFQATT and CDR2 SNEGSKA (reference sequence). The CDR3 nucleotides read TGCAGGGGGAACAGGGACTACAATGAGCAGTTCTTC. This encodes CRGNRDYNEQFF.

This clonotype was recorded many times. V and J are TRBV27 and TRBJ1-5; 7 bases map to TRBD1. The trim removed 0 bases at V and 0 bases at J, leaving 8 bases unmatched. There are 18 residues in the CDR3. Germline CDR1 MNHEY, CDR2 SMNVEV (reference sequence). The CDR3 sequence is CASSLSGGQPYSNQPQHF. CDR3 DNA: TGTGCCAGCAGTTTATCGGGGGGACAGCCTTATAGCAATCAGCCCCAGCATTTT.

Note on this clonotype: This may come from a read error, since a much larger clone is one base off. The genes are TRBV7-2 and TRBJ2-1; TRBD1 agrees at 9 bases. After removal of 4 bases from V and 8 bases from J, the junction contained 12 bases not matched to a gene. Per the germline V gene, CDR1 is SGHTA and CDR2 is FQGNSA. The CDR3 has 16 amino acids. The CDR3 coding sequence is TGTGCCAGCAGCTCAGCCGTGACAGGGGGTTTGGATGAGCAGTTCTTC. Protein sequence: CASSSAVTGGLDEQFF.

This clonotype showed up many times. The chain is built from TRBV2 and TRBJ1-3; D remains ambiguous. Per germline, CDR1 SNHLY and CDR2 FYNNEI. V lost 7 bases and J 2 bases, leaving 18 bases between the germline ends. The CDR3 totals 16 residues. In DNA form, the CDR3 reads TGTGCCAGCACCCTAAACGAGGTATATCCTGGAAACACCATATATTTT. Amino acids: CASTLNEVYPGNTIYF.

This clonotype was seen repeatedly, ten times or more. V usage is TRBV7-8 and J usage is TRBJ2-7; D gene ambiguous. Looked up from germline, CDR1 is SGHVS and CDR2 is FQNEAQ. Trimming shortened V by 4 bases and J by 3 bases, and 10 bases separated the two germline ends. The CDR3 runs to 13 residues. CDR3 protein: CASSSPALYEQYF. As DNA, the CDR3 is TGTGCCAGCAGCTCCCCGGCTCTCTACGAGCAGTACTTC.

The chain links TRBV7-9 to TRBJ1-2; TRBD1 agrees at 12 bases. J lost 4 bases, V lost 5 bases, and 11 bases had no gene match. This CDR3 has 17 amino acids. Per germline, CDR1 SEHNR and CDR2 FQNEAQ (reference sequence). CDR3 sequence reads: CASSVTSGTGGSYGYTF. DNA for the CDR3: TGTGCCAGCAGCGTGACATCCGGGACAGGGGGCAGCTATGGCTACACCTTC.

This clonotype has a count of ten or more. The chain links TRBV19 to TRBJ2-1, with 8 bases aligning to TRBD2. Per the germline V gene, CDR1 is LNHDA and CDR2 is SQIVND (reference sequence). The V segment lost 4 bases and the J segment 4 bases; nucleotides outside the gene matches: 9. This CDR3 is 16 amino acids long. As DNA, the CDR3 is TGTGCCAGTAGTACATGGCCGGGAGGGGCGTACAATGAGCAGTTCTTC. Its protein is CASSTWPGGAYNEQFF.